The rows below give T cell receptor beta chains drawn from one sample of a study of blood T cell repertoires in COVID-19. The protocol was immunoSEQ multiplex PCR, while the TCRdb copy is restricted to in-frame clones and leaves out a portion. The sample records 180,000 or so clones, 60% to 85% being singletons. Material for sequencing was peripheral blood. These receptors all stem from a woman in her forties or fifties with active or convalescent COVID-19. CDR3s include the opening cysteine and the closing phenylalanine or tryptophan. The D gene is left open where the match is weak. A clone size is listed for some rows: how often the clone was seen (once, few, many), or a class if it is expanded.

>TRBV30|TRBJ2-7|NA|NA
TGTGCCTGGAGTGTGACGTCCAGGGGCGAGCAGTACTTC
CAWSVTSRGEQYF
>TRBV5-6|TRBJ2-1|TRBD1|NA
TGTGCCAGCAGCTTCGGACAGGGTTACAATGAGCAGTTCTTC
CASSFGQGYNEQFF
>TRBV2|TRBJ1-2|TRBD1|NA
TGTGCCAGCAAAATCCGACAGGGGTTAGGAGGCTACACCTTC
CASKIRQGLGGYTF
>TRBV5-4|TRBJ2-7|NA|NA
TGTGCCAGCAGCTGGGGAGTCAACGAGCAGTACTTC
CASSWGVNEQYF
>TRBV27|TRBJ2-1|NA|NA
TGTGCCAGCAGTTTGCGGGGGACACTACAAGATGAGCAGTTCTTC
CASSLRGTLQDEQFF
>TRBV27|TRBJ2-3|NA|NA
TGTGCCAGCTGGGCTATCCCCTACACAGATACGCAGTATTTT
CASWAIPYTDTQYF
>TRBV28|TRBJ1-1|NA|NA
TGTGCCAGCAGTCCCCCCCGGGGTTTAGGTGAAGCTTTCTTT
CASSPPRGLGEAFF
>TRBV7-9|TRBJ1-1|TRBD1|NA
TGTGCCAGCAGCTTAGTGGGGACAGCTAACACTGAAGCTTTCTTT
CASSLVGTANTEAFF
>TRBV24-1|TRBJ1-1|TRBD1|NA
TGTGCCACCAGTGCGACAGGGCACACTGAAGCTTTCTTT
CATSATGHTEAFF
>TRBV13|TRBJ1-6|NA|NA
TGTGCCAGCAGCTTATACGGGGATGGTTCACCCCTCCACTTT
CASSLYGDGSPLHF
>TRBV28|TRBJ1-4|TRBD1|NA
TGTGCCAGCAGTTCGGGAGGGGGACAGATTAATGAAAAACTGTTTTTT
CASSSGGGQINEKLFF
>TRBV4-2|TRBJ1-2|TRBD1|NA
TGTGCCAGCAGCCAAGATCTTGCAGGACAGGGAAACTTTGGCTACACCTTC
CASSQDLAGQGNFGYTF
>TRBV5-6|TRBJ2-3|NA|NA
TGTGCCAGCAGCTTGCAGACAGGCCCGCCGATAGGAAGAGATACGCAGTATTTT
CASSLQTGPPIGRDTQYF
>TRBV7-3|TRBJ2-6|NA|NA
TGTGCCAGCAGCAAGCTCAGGGACTCTGGGGCCAACGTCCTGACTTTC
CASSKLRDSGANVLTF
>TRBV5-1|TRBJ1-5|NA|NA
TGCGCCAGCAGCTTGGAGGGGTTGGCGGGGCAGCCCCAGCATTTT
CASSLEGLAGQPQHF
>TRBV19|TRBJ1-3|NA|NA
TGTGCCAGTACCCCAGGACAGAGCTCTGGAAACACCATATATTTT
CASTPGQSSGNTIYF
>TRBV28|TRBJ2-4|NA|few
TGTGCCAGCAGTTTATCGCCGGGGTCGGCCAAAAACATTCAGTACTTC
CASSLSPGSAKNIQYF
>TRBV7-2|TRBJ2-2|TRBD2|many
TGTGCCAGCAGCTCAGGACTAGCGGGGGGTGCCGGGGAGCTGTTTTTT
CASSSGLAGGAGELFF
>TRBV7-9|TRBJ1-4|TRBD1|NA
TGTGCCAGCAGCGACCAGACAGGGTATAATGAAAAACTGTTTTTT
CASSDQTGYNEKLFF
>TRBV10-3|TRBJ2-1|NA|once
TGTGCCATCAGTGAACAGGGACCAAACAATGAGCAGTTCTTC
CAISEQGPNNEQFF
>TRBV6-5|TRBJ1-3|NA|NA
TGTGCCAGCATATCGACAGGAAACACCATATATTTT
CASISTGNTIYF
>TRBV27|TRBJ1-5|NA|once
TGTGCCAGCAGTTTATTCGGTGGGCTCAGTTGGGCCCAGCATTTT
CASSLFGGLSWAQHF
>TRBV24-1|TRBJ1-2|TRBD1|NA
TGTGCCACCAGTGGGGCGACAGGGGTTTCTGGCTACACCTTC
CATSGATGVSGYTF
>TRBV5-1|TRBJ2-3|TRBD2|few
TGCGCCAGCGGACTTAGTAGCGGGAGTGGCACAGATACGCAGTATTTT
CASGLSSGSGTDTQYF
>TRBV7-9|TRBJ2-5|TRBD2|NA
TGTGCCAGCAGCTTTGCGACTAGCGGGGGACAAGAGACCCAGTACTTC
CASSFATSGGQETQYF
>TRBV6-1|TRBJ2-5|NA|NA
TGTGCCAGCAGTGAAATGAGGAGACAGCGAGAGACCCAGTACTTC
CASSEMRRQRETQYF